A selection of T cell receptor beta chains follows, all from one sample in a study of shared clonotypes between healthy human individuals. Sequencing was performed with immunoSEQ multiplex PCR; in TCRdb, only in-frame clones are kept and a portion is missing. The sample holds around 83,000 clones, roughly three fifths seen once. The sample was memory CD8+ T cells sorted from blood. The receptors stem from a man younger than 40 in good health. CDR3s include the opening cysteine and the closing phenylalanine or tryptophan. A D gene is named only where the DNA matches it firmly. Only part of the rows carry a size: once, few, many, or a class if the clone is expanded.

v_call: TRBV29-1; d_call: .; clone_size: .; j_call: TRBJ2-5; cdr3_nt: TGCAGCGTAAGCCGGGCCTCAAGTAGAGAGACCCAGTACTTC; cdr3_aa: CSVSRASSRETQYF
v_call: TRBV18; d_call: .; clone_size: .; j_call: TRBJ2-7; cdr3_nt: TGTGCCAGCTCCCTAAAGGCGGGACTTCCCTACGAGCAGTACTTC; cdr3_aa: CASSLKAGLPYEQYF
v_call: TRBV5-4; d_call: .; clone_size: .; j_call: TRBJ1-1; cdr3_nt: TGTGCCAGCAGTTTGGGGCCCGGCACTGAAGCTTTCTTT; cdr3_aa: CASSLGPGTEAFF
v_call: TRBV6-1; d_call: .; clone_size: .; j_call: TRBJ1-2; cdr3_nt: TGTGCCAGCAGTGGCCAAGACTATGGCGGCTACACCTTC; cdr3_aa: CASSGQDYGGYTF
v_call: TRBV6-1; d_call: .; clone_size: few; j_call: TRBJ1-4; cdr3_nt: TGTGCCAGCAGTGAAATCTGGACAGCAACTAATGAAAAACTGTTTTTT; cdr3_aa: CASSEIWTATNEKLFF
v_call: TRBV7-8; d_call: TRBD1; clone_size: .; j_call: TRBJ2-5; cdr3_nt: TGTGCCAGCAGCTCGAATCCGGGACAGCAAGAGACCCAGTACTTC; cdr3_aa: CASSSNPGQQETQYF
v_call: TRBV28; d_call: .; clone_size: .; j_call: TRBJ2-2; cdr3_nt: TGTGCCAGCAGTTCTGATAGCGCGACGAACACCGGGGAGCTGTTTTTT; cdr3_aa: CASSSDSATNTGELFF
v_call: TRBV10-1; d_call: .; clone_size: .; j_call: TRBJ2-5; cdr3_nt: TGCGCCAACCCACCGCTAGGGGTAGATGTAGTGGAGACCCAGTACTTC; cdr3_aa: CANPPLGVDVVETQYF
v_call: TRBV10-2; d_call: .; clone_size: few; j_call: TRBJ2-3; cdr3_nt: TGCGCCAGCAATGGTCCCCTCACAGATACGCAGTATTTT; cdr3_aa: CASNGPLTDTQYF
v_call: TRBV6-6; d_call: .; clone_size: .; j_call: TRBJ2-7; cdr3_nt: TGTGCCAGCAGTTACCCTCCCGGGACTCTCTACGAGCAGTACTTC; cdr3_aa: CASSYPPGTLYEQYF
v_call: TRBV5-1; d_call: .; clone_size: .; j_call: TRBJ2-1; cdr3_nt: TGCGCCAGCAGCAACCCGACAGCGAATAAGCAGTTCTTC; cdr3_aa: CASSNPTANKQFF
v_call: TRBV27; d_call: TRBD1; clone_size: .; j_call: TRBJ1-1; cdr3_nt: TGTGCCAGCAGTTCTACCCCAACAGGGGTAGTAGTGACTGAAGCTTTCTTT; cdr3_aa: CASSSTPTGVVVTEAFF
v_call: TRBV5-1; d_call: .; clone_size: .; j_call: TRBJ2-7; cdr3_nt: TGCGCCAGCAGCCTCCCGACCGAAAACACCCTCTCCTACGAGCAGTACTTC; cdr3_aa: CASSLPTENTLSYEQYF
v_call: TRBV6-6; d_call: .; clone_size: .; j_call: TRBJ2-3; cdr3_nt: TGTGCCGGATCTTATGGGACGGACACAGATACGCAGTATTTT; cdr3_aa: CAGSYGTDTDTQYF
v_call: TRBV15; d_call: TRBD1; clone_size: .; j_call: TRBJ2-7; cdr3_nt: TGTGCCACCAGCAGCCGACAGGGCAGGGAGCAGTACTTC; cdr3_aa: CATSSRQGREQYF
v_call: TRBV9; d_call: .; clone_size: .; j_call: TRBJ2-1; cdr3_nt: TGTGCCAGCAGCGTGAGTAGCGGCTACAATGAGCAGTTCTTC; cdr3_aa: CASSVSSGYNEQFF
v_call: TRBV6-9; d_call: TRBD1; clone_size: .; j_call: TRBJ2-3; cdr3_nt: TGTGCCAGCAGTTATCTGGGACAGGCTCTAGATACGCAGTATTTT; cdr3_aa: CASSYLGQALDTQYF
v_call: TRBV6-5; d_call: TRBD2; clone_size: .; j_call: TRBJ2-2; cdr3_nt: TGTGCCACCACCGGGGGGATCGGGGAGCTGTTTTTT; cdr3_aa: CATTGGIGELFF
v_call: TRBV7-2; d_call: .; clone_size: .; j_call: TRBJ1-1; cdr3_nt: TGTGCCAGCAGCCTATCGTGGGGGAACACTGAAGCTTTCTTT; cdr3_aa: CASSLSWGNTEAFF
v_call: TRBV27; d_call: TRBD2; clone_size: many; j_call: TRBJ2-3; cdr3_nt: TGTGCCAGCAGTAGACTAGCGACAGATACGCAGTATTTT; cdr3_aa: CASSRLATDTQYF
v_call: TRBV7-9; d_call: .; clone_size: .; j_call: TRBJ2-1; cdr3_nt: TGTGCCAGCATGTTCGCTAATGAGCAGTTCTTC; cdr3_aa: CASMFANEQFF
v_call: TRBV7-6; d_call: .; clone_size: few; j_call: TRBJ2-3; cdr3_nt: TGTGCCAGCAGCCGAATGGGGGGATCAGATACGCAGTATTTT; cdr3_aa: CASSRMGGSDTQYF
v_call: TRBV28; d_call: .; clone_size: .; j_call: TRBJ1-1; cdr3_nt: TGTGCCAGCAGTTTAGAGATGACAGGATTAAGCACTGAAGCTTTCTTT; cdr3_aa: CASSLEMTGLSTEAFF
v_call: TRBV7-6; d_call: TRBD2; clone_size: .; j_call: TRBJ2-1; cdr3_nt: TGTGCCAGCAGCGCCAGCGGGAGTGGTGAGCAGTTCTTC; cdr3_aa: CASSASGSGEQFF
v_call: TRBV28; d_call: .; clone_size: once; j_call: TRBJ1-2; cdr3_nt: TGTGCCAGCAGTTTAGTGGGGGGCCGGGACTATGGCTACACCTTC; cdr3_aa: CASSLVGGRDYGYTF
v_call: TRBV20-1; d_call: .; clone_size: once; j_call: TRBJ2-7; cdr3_nt: TGCAGTGCTTTCAACTCCTACGAGCAGTACTTC; cdr3_aa: CSAFNSYEQYF
v_call: TRBV11-3; d_call: .; clone_size: few; j_call: TRBJ2-7; cdr3_nt: TGTGCCAGCAGCTTAGCAGCCTACGAGCAGTACTTC; cdr3_aa: CASSLAAYEQYF
v_call: TRBV6-5; d_call: .; clone_size: .; j_call: TRBJ1-2; cdr3_nt: TGTGCCAGCAGTTACTCGGATAACTATGGCTACACCTTC; cdr3_aa: CASSYSDNYGYTF
v_call: TRBV7-3; d_call: .; clone_size: few; j_call: TRBJ1-4; cdr3_nt: TGTGCCAGCAGCCCCTTCGGGGATCGGAAAGAAAAACTGTTTTTT; cdr3_aa: CASSPFGDRKEKLFF
v_call: TRBV7-2; d_call: .; clone_size: .; j_call: TRBJ1-2; cdr3_nt: TGTGCCAGCAGCCCGGGCTATGGCTACACCTTC; cdr3_aa: CASSPGYGYTF
v_call: TRBV11-2; d_call: .; clone_size: .; j_call: TRBJ2-7; cdr3_nt: TGTGCCAGCAGCTTAGAATTGGGGGCCTCCTACGAGCAGTACTTC; cdr3_aa: CASSLELGASYEQYF
v_call: TRBV25-1; d_call: TRBD1; clone_size: .; j_call: TRBJ1-1; cdr3_nt: TGTGCCAGCAGTGATCGGGACAGGGGGCATGGCACTGAAGCTTTCTTT; cdr3_aa: CASSDRDRGHGTEAFF
v_call: TRBV6-5; d_call: .; clone_size: .; j_call: TRBJ2-2; cdr3_nt: TGTGCCAGCAGTTACTCGTTTCCGGGGGAGTTCGGGGAGCTGTTTTTT; cdr3_aa: CASSYSFPGEFGELFF
v_call: TRBV14; d_call: .; clone_size: .; j_call: TRBJ2-2; cdr3_nt: TGTGCCAGCAGCCACATCCACGGTCCCGGGGAGCTGTTTTTT; cdr3_aa: CASSHIHGPGELFF
v_call: TRBV7-8; d_call: TRBD2; clone_size: .; j_call: TRBJ2-7; cdr3_nt: TGTGCCAGCAGCTTAGGGCTAGCGGGACGGTACCCTGATCCCTACGAGCAGTACTTC; cdr3_aa: CASSLGLAGRYPDPYEQYF
v_call: TRBV5-4; d_call: .; clone_size: .; j_call: TRBJ2-7; cdr3_nt: TGTGCCAGCAGCGACCAGGGGGGAATCTACGAGCAGTACTTC; cdr3_aa: CASSDQGGIYEQYF
v_call: TRBV6-5; d_call: .; clone_size: .; j_call: TRBJ2-2; cdr3_nt: TGTGCCAGCAGTTACTCGAACGAACCCGGGGAGCTGTTTTTT; cdr3_aa: CASSYSNEPGELFF
v_call: TRBV27; d_call: TRBD1; clone_size: once; j_call: TRBJ2-6; cdr3_nt: TGTGCCAGCAGTTTCAGGGACAGGGGAGTGGCTGGGGCCAACGTCCTGACTTTC; cdr3_aa: CASSFRDRGVAGANVLTF
v_call: TRBV9; d_call: .; clone_size: .; j_call: TRBJ2-3; cdr3_nt: TGTGCCAGCAGCGTAGTGGTCTCCACAGATACGCAGTATTTT; cdr3_aa: CASSVVVSTDTQYF
v_call: TRBV6-6; d_call: TRBD1; clone_size: .; j_call: TRBJ1-1; cdr3_nt: TGTGCCAGCAGTTACCCTGACAGGGACACTGAAGCTTTCTTT; cdr3_aa: CASSYPDRDTEAFF
v_call: TRBV27; d_call: TRBD1; clone_size: .; j_call: TRBJ2-1; cdr3_nt: TGTGCCAGCAGTTCCTATAGACAGGGGATTGAGCAGTTCTTC; cdr3_aa: CASSSYRQGIEQFF
v_call: TRBV7-6; d_call: .; clone_size: few; j_call: TRBJ2-7; cdr3_nt: TGTGCCAGCAGCCCCATCGGATTTTACGAGCAGTACTTC; cdr3_aa: CASSPIGFYEQYF
v_call: TRBV7-2; d_call: TRBD2; clone_size: .; j_call: TRBJ2-2; cdr3_nt: TGTGCCAGCAGCTTAGAACGACTAGCGGGAGCCCCCGGGGAGCTGTTTTTT; cdr3_aa: CASSLERLAGAPGELFF
v_call: TRBV9; d_call: TRBD2; clone_size: .; j_call: TRBJ2-5; cdr3_nt: TGTGCCAGCAGCGCCAGACTAGCGGGAGGCCCGGATCAAGAGACCCAGTACTTC; cdr3_aa: CASSARLAGGPDQETQYF
v_call: TRBV5-6; d_call: .; clone_size: .; j_call: TRBJ1-1; cdr3_nt: TGTGCCAGCAGCCTGAGGGGGGGAATAAGCACTGAAGCTTTCTTT; cdr3_aa: CASSLRGGISTEAFF